This T cell receptor beta chain stems from a study of graft-versus-host responses after intestinal transplantation. Trimming removed 5 bases from V and 5 bases from J, with 9 bases in between. The length of the CDR3 is 13 residues. Germline CDR1 is SEHNR and CDR2 is FQNEAQ (reference sequence). Measured with immunoSEQ multiplex PCR; TCRdb has only the in-frame clones, and not every one. The sample includes around 49,000 clones, roughly 90% seen only once; the top ten take 0.62%. On this clone itself: The antigen is undetermined.

The sequencing used unstimulated CD4+ T cells sorted from spleen or lymph node cells, collected before transplant. The chain couples TRBV7-9 to TRBJ2-2, with D possibly matching TRBD1 (5 bases). The clonotype was recovered from a human donor who was the organ donor for an intestinal transplant. Written as DNA, the CDR3 is TGTGCCAGCAGCCCCCAGGGAACCGGGGAGCTGTTTTTT. Encoded protein: CASSPQGTGELFF.